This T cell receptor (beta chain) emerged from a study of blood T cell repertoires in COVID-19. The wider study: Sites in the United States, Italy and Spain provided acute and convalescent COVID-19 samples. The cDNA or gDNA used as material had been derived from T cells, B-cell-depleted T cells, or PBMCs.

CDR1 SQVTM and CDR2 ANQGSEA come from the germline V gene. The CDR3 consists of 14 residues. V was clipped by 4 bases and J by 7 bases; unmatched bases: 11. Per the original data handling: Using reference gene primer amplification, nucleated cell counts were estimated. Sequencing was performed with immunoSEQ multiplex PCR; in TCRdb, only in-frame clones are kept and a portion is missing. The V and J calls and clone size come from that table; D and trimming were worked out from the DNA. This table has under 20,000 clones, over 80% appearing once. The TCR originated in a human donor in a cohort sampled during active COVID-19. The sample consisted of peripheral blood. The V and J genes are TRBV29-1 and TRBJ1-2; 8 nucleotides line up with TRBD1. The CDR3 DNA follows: TGCAGCGTTGTCTTCCCCCAGGGGGCGGGTGGCTACACCTTC. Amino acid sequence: CSVVFPQGAGGYTF. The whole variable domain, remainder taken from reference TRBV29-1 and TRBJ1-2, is SAVISQKPSRDICQRGTSLTIQCQVDSQVTMMFWYRQQPGQSLTLIATANQGSEATYESGFVIDKFPISRPNLTFSTLTVSNMSPEDSSIYLCSVVFPQGAGGYTFGSGTRLTVV.